These 7 T cell receptor beta chains were all obtained from the same sample, sequenced in a study of CD8+ T cells in alopecia areata. The authors extracted RNA and reverse transcribed it into cDNA as the sequencing template. Profiled with immunoSEQ multiplex PCR; TCRdb holds only in-frame clones, not every one. The sample carries 100,000 or so clones, 50% to 60% recorded once. As to treatment: oral pan-JAK inhibitor, 5-10 mg twice daily. Material: CD8+ T cells sorted from blood, obtained between weeks 55 and 70, from a patient treated with tofacitinib. The receptor source for this set is a human donor with alopecia areata.

The chain couples TRBV10-3 to TRBJ2-2, with D maybe TRBD1 (5 bases). CDR1 ENHRY and CDR2 SYGVKD come from the germline V gene. This CDR3 has 14 amino acids. V gave up 3 bases and J gave up 6 bases, with 11 bases separating them. Written as DNA, the CDR3 is TGTGCCATCAGTGAAGGGGCATGGGCCGGGGAGCTGTTTTTT. It yields the protein CAISEGAWAGELFF.

This chain uses TRBV30 with TRBJ1-3, with D unresolved. Trimming took 2 bases from V and 2 from J, leaving 7 bases between them. The CDR3 has 13 residues. Per germline, CDR1 GTSNPN and CDR2 SVGIG (reference sequence). CDR3 sequence reads: CAWSHGAGNTIYF. The CDR3 nucleotides read TGTGCCTGGAGTCATGGGGCTGGAAACACCATATATTTT.

The chain uses TRBV5-1 and TRBJ2-3; 10 nucleotides match TRBD1. Losses at the gene ends were 3 bases for V and 3 bases for J; bases not matched to a gene: 4. Germline values: CDR1 SGHRS, CDR2 YFSETQ. This CDR3 is built from 15 residues. The DNA of the CDR3 is TGCGCCAGCAGCTACCGGGACAGGGGAACAGATACGCAGTATTTT. Residues: CASSYRDRGTDTQYF.

This clone has a handful of counts. The chain combines TRBV5-1 with TRBJ1-6, with D perhaps TRBD1 (5 bases). Trimming cost V 0 bases and J 7 bases, with 14 bases left between them. This CDR3 is built from 16 residues. The germline V gene encodes CDR1 SGHRS and CDR2 YFSETQ. The CDR3, as DNA: TGCGCCAGCAGCTTGGAACTGGGACCAGGGAATTCACCCCTCCACTTT. Residues: CASSLELGPGNSPLHF.

This chain connects TRBV6-5 to TRBJ2-7; perhaps TRBD1 as D (5 bases). CDR1 and CDR2 from the germline V gene are MNHEY and SVGAGI. The CDR3 runs 15 residues. V was cut by 2 bases and J by 5 bases, with 16 bases left in between. CDR3 coding DNA: TGTGCCAGCAGTTACCATATGGGCAGGGTTGACGAGCAGTACTTC. Translation: CASSYHMGRVDEQYF.

This rearrangement joins TRBV11-2 to TRBJ1-1; TRBD1 matches at 8 bases. V dropped 5 bases and J dropped 4; count of bases not matched to a gene: 6. The V gene's germline CDR1 is SGHAT and CDR2 FQNNGV. This CDR3 has 14 amino acids. The CDR3 region is CASSPDREGTEAFF. Written as DNA, the CDR3 is TGTGCCAGCAGCCCGGACAGGGAGGGCACTGAAGCTTTCTTT.

The CDR3 region is CASSEQGKAFF. CDR3 nucleotides: TGTGCCAGCAGTGAACAGGGCAAAGCTTTCTTT. The chain is built from TRBV25-1 and TRBJ1-1, with a weak D call TRBD1 (5 bases). The V gene lost 2 bases and the J gene lost 9 bases, with 7 bases spanning the gap. CDR3 length equals 11 residues. The germline CDR1 and CDR2 sequences are MGHDK and SYGVNS.